The rows below give T cell receptor beta chains drawn from one sample of a study of blood T cell repertoires in COVID-19. TCRdb's copy holds only in-frame clones and misses some; the assay was immunoSEQ multiplex PCR. Of about 180,000 clones listed, about 88% were seen once; the top ten hold over 2%. Sequenced: PBMCs or T cells enriched from blood (not recorded which). These TCRs come from a woman aged 40 to 50 with acute COVID-19. CDR3s include the opening cysteine and the closing phenylalanine or tryptophan. A D gene is named only where the DNA matches it firmly. Clone sizes are given selectively: once, few, many, or a class where the clone is expanded.

CDR3 length	D gene	V gene	clone size	J gene	CDR3 protein	CDR3 DNA
17	TRBD1	TRBV6-6	few	TRBJ2-1	CASSPYTGTGGYNEQFF	TGTGCCAGCAGTCCCTACACCGGGACAGGGGGTTACAATGAGCAGTTCTTC
15	NA	TRBV20-1	NA	TRBJ2-7	CSASFPRLTSYEQYF	TGCAGTGCTAGTTTCCCTCGGTTAACCTCCTACGAGCAGTACTTC
14	TRBD2	TRBV13	once	TRBJ2-7	CASSLRTGRDEQYF	TGTGCCAGCAGCTTGAGGACGGGGAGGGACGAGCAGTACTTC
13	TRBD1	TRBV10-2	NA	TRBJ2-1	CASREDRVNEQFF	TGCGCCAGCAGGGAGGACAGGGTAAATGAGCAGTTCTTC
15	NA	TRBV5-1	once	TRBJ2-5	CASSLRGSYQETQYF	TGCGCCAGCAGCTTGCGGGGAAGCTACCAAGAGACCCAGTACTTC
16	NA	TRBV2	NA	TRBJ1-4	CASSDPGQVYNEKLFF	TGTGCCAGCAGTGACCCCGGCCAGGTTTATAATGAAAAACTGTTTTTT
14	TRBD2	TRBV30	NA	TRBJ2-3	CAWSQGRGTDTQYF	TGTGCCTGGAGTCAAGGGAGGGGCACAGATACGCAGTATTTT
17	TRBD1	TRBV2	NA	TRBJ1-4	CASIITPGTGANEKLFF	TGTGCCAGCATCATAACTCCCGGGACAGGGGCGAATGAAAAACTGTTTTTT
16	NA	TRBV2	NA	TRBJ2-1	CASGLAGGATGNEQFF	TGTGCCAGCGGATTAGCTGGGGGGGCCACGGGGAATGAGCAGTTCTTC
13	NA	TRBV2	NA	TRBJ1-1	CASSREGNTEAFF	TGTGCCAGCAGCCGAGAGGGGAACACTGAAGCTTTCTTT
15	TRBD1	TRBV18	NA	TRBJ1-1	CASSLTGERSTEAFF	TGTGCCAGCTCGTTGACAGGGGAACGAAGCACTGAAGCTTTCTTT
15	TRBD1	TRBV19	NA	TRBJ2-1	CASSIDRGHYNEQFF	TGTGCCAGTAGTATAGACAGGGGGCATTACAATGAGCAGTTCTTC
14	TRBD1	TRBV19	NA	TRBJ2-5	CARGQGGPQETQYF	TGTGCCAGAGGACAGGGGGGGCCCCAAGAGACCCAGTACTTC
13	NA	TRBV7-9	NA	TRBJ2-7	CASSDGRAYEQYF	TGTGCCAGCAGCGATGGGCGGGCCTACGAGCAGTACTTC
16	TRBD2	TRBV30	NA	TRBJ2-3	CAWSGLAGAGFGTQYF	TGTGCCTGGAGTGGACTAGCGGGAGCAGGGTTCGGTACGCAGTATTTT
15	NA	TRBV14	once	TRBJ1-2	CASSQDPLQGYGYTF	TGTGCCAGCAGCCAAGACCCCCTGCAGGGCTATGGCTACACCTTC
17	NA	TRBV7-2	NA	TRBJ1-1	CASSLGGTGPMNTEAFF	TGTGCCAGCAGCTTAGGGGGCACAGGGCCAATGAACACTGAAGCTTTCTTT